This note documents a single TCR beta chain sequence. The data are from a study of blood T cell repertoires in COVID-19. Overall study: Collection of acute and convalescent COVID-19 samples took place in the United States, Italy and Spain. Nucleic acid was either cDNA or gDNA, and it came from T cells, B-cell-depleted T cells, or PBMCs.

In the original processing: Counts of nucleated cells, estimated from reference gene primer amplification, were obtained. Using immunoSEQ multiplex PCR, the repertoire was profiled, and TCRdb retains in-frame clones only, with some absent. Clonal size and the V and J genes are those of that table, whereas D and trimming came from the DNA. Altogether over 100,000 clones are present, more than 80% being singletons, with the ten largest covering approximately 1%. Looked up from germline, CDR1 is SGHRS and CDR2 is YFSETQ. There are 13 residues in the CDR3. V was shortened by 4 bases and J by 12 bases, with 17 bases between the two germline ends.

V usage is TRBV5-1 and J usage is TRBJ2-1; D call uncertain. The TCR comes from a human donor in a cohort sampled during active COVID-19. The sample consisted of peripheral blood. CDR3 in amino acids: CASSQDRSPGQFF. CDR3 sequence (DNA): TGCGCCAGCAGCCAAGACCGGAGCCCGGGGCAGTTCTTC.